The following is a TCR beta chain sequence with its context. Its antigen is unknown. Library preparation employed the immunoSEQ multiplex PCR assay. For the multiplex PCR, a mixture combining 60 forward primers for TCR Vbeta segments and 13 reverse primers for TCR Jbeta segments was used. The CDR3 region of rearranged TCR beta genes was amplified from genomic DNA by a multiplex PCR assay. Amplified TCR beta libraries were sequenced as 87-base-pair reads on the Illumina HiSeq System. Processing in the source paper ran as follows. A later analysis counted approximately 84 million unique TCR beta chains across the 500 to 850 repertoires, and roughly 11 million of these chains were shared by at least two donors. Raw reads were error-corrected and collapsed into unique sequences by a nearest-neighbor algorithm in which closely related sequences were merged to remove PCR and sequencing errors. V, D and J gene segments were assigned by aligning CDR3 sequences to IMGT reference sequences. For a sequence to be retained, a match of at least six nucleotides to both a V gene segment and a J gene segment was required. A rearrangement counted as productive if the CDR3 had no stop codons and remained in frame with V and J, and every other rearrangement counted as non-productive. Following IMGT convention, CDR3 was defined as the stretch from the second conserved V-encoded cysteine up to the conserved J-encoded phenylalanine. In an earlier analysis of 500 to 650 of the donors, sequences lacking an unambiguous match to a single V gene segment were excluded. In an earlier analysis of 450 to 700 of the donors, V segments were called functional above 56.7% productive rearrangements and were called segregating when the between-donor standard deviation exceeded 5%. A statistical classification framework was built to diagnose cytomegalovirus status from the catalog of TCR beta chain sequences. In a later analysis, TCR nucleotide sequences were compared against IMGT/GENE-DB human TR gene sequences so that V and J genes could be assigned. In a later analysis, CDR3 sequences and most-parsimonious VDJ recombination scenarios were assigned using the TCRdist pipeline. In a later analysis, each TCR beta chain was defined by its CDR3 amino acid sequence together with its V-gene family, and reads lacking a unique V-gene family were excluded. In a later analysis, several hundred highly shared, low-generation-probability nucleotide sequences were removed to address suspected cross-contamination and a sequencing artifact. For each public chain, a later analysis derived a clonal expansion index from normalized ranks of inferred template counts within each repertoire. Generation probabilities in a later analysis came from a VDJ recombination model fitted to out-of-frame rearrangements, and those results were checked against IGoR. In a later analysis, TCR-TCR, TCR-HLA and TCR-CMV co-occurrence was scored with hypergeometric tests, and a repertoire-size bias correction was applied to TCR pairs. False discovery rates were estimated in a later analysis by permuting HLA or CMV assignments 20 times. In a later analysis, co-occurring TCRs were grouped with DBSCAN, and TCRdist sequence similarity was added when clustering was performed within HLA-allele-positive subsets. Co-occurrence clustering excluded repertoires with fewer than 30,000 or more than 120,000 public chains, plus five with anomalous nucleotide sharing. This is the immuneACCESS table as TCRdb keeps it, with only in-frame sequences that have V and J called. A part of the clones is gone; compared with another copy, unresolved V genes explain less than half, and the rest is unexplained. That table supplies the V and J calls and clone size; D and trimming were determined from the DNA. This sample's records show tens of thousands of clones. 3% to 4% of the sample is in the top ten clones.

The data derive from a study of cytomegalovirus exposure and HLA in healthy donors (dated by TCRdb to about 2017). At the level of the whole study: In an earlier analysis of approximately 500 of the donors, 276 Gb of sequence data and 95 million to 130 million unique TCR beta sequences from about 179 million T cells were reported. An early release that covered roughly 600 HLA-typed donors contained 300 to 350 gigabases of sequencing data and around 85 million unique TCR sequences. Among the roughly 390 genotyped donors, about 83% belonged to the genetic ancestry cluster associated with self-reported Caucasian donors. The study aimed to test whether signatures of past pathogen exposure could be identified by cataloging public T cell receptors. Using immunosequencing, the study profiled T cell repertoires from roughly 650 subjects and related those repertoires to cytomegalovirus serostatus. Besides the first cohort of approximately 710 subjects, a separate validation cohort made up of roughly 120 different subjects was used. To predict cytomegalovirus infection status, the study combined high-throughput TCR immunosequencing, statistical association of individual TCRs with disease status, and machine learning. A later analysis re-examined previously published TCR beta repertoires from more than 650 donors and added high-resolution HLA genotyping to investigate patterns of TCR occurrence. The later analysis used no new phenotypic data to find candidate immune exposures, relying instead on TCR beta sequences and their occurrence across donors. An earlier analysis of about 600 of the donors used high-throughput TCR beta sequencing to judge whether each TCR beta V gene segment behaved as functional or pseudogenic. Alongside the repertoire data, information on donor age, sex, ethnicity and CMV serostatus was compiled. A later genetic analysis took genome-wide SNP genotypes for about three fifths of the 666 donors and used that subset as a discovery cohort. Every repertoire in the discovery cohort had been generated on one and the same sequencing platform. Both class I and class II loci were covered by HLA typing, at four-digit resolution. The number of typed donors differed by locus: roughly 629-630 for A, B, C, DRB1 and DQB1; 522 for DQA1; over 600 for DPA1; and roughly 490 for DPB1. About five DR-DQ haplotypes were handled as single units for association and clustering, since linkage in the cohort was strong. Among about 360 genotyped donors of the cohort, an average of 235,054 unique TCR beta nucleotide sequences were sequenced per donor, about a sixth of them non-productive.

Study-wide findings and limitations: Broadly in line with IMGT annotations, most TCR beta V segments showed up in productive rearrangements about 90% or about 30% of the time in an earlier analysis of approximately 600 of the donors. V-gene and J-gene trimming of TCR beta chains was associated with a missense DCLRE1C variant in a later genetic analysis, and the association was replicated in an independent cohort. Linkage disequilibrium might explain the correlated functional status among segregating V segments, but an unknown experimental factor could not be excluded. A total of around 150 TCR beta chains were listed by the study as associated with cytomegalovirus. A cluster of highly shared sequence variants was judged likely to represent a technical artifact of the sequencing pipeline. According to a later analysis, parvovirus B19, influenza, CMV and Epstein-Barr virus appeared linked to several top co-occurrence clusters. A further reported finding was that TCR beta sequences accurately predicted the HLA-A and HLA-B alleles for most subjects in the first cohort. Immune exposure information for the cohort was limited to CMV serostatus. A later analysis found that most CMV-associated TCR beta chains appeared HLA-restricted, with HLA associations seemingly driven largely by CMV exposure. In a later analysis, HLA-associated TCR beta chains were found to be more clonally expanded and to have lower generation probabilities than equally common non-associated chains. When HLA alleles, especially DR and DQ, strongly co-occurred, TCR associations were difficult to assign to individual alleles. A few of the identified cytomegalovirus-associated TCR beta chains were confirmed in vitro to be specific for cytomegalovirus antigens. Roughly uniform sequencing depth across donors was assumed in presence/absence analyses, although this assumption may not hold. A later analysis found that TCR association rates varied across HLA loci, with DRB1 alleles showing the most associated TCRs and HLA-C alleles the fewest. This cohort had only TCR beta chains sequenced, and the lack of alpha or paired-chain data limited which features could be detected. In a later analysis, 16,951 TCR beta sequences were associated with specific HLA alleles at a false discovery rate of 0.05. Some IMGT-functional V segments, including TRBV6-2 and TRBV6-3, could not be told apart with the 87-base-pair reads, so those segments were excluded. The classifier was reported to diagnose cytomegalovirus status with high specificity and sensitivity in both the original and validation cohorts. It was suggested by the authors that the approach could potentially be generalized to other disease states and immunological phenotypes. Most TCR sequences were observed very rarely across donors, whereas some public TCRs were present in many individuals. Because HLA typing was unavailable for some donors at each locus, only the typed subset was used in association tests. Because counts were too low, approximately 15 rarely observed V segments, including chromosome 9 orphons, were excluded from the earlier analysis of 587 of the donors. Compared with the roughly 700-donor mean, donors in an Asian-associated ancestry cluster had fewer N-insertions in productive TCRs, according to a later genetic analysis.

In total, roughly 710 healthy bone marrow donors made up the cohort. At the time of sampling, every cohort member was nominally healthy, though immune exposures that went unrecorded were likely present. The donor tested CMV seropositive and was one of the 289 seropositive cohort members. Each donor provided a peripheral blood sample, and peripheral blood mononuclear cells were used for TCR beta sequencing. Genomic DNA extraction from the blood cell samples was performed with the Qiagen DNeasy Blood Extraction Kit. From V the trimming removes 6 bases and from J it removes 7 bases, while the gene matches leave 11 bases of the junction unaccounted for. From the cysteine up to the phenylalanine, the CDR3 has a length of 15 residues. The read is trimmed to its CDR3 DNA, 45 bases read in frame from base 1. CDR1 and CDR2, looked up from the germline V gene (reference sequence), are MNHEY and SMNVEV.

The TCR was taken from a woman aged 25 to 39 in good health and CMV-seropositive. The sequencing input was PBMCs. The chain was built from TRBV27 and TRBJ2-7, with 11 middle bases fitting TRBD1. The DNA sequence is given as TGTGCCAGCAGCCCCTACCGGGACAGGGGGGGGGAGCAGTACTTC. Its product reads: CASSPYRDRGGEQYF.